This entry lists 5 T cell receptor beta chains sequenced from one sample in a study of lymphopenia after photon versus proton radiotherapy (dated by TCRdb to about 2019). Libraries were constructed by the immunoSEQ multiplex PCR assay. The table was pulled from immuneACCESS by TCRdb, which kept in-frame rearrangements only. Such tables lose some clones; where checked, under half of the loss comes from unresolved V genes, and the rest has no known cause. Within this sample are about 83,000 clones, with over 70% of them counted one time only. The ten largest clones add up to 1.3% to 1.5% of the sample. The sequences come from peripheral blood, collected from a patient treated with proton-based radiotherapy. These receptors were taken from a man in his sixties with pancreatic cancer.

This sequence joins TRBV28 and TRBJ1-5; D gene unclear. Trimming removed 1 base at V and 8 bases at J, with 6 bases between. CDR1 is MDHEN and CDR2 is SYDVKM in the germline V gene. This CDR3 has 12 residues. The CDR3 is CASSLLGKPQHF. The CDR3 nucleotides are TGTGCCAGCAGTTTATTGGGAAAGCCCCAGCATTTT. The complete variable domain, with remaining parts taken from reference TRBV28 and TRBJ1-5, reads DVKVTQSSRYLVKRTGEKVFLECVQDMDHENMFWYRQDPGLGLRLIYFSYDVKMKEKGDIPEGYSVSREKKERFSLILESASTNQTSMYLCASSLLGKPQHFGDGTRLSIL.

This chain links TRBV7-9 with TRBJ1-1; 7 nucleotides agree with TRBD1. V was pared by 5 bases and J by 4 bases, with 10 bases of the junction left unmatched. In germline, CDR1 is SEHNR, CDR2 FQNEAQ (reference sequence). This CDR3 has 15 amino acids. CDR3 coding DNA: TGTGCCAGCAGCCAGAGGGCAGGGGGTTTCACTGAAGCTTTCTTT. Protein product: CASSQRAGGFTEAFF.

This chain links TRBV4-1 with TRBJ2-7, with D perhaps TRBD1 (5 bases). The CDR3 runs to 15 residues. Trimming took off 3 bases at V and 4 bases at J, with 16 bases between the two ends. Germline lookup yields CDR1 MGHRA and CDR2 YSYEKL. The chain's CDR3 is CASSQEYRSWYEQYF. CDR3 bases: TGCGCCAGCAGCCAGGAGTACAGGAGTTGGTACGAGCAGTACTTC.

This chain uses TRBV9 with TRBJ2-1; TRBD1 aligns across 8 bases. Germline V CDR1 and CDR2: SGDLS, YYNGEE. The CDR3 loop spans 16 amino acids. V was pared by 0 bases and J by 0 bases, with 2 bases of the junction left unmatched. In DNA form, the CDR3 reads TGTGCCAGCAGCGTAGGACAGGGGATCTCCTACAATGAGCAGTTCTTC. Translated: CASSVGQGISYNEQFF.

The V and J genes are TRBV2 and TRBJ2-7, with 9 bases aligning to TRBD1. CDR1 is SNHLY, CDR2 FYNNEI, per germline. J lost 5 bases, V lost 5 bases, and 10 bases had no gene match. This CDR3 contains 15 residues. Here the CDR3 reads CASSPLQTGGDEQYF. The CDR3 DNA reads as TGTGCCAGCAGTCCTCTTCAAACAGGGGGCGACGAGCAGTACTTC.